These T cell receptor beta chains were read from a single sample in a study of cytomegalovirus exposure and HLA in healthy donors. Assay used: immunoSEQ multiplex PCR; TCRdb lists only in-frame clones, some missing. The repertoire holds about 160,000 clones, with about 79% as singletons. The sample consisted of PBMCs. Receptors originate from a man aged 45 to 65 in good health and CMV-seropositive. CDR3s include the opening cysteine and the closing phenylalanine or tryptophan. The D gene is left open where the match is weak. The size of a clone is reported for some rows only, either as once, few or many, or as a class for expanded clones.

- TRBJ1-1 TRBV10-1 TRBD1 TGCGCCAGCAGTCCGGACAGGGCCTGGGGGGCGAACACTGAAGCTTTCTTT CASSPDRAWGANTEAFF
- TRBJ2-5 TRBV19 TRBD1 TGTGCCAGTAGTATTGGCAGGGGGATAGGGGAGACCCAGTACTTC CASSIGRGIGETQYF
few TRBJ2-3 TRBV6-5 - TGTGCCAGCAGTTATGTTTCTCCCCCCACAGATACGCAGTATTTT CASSYVSPPTDTQYF
- TRBJ1-2 TRBV10-2 TRBD1 TGCGCCAGCAGATACGGGACAGGGGGCGACTATGGCTACACCTTC CASRYGTGGDYGYTF
- TRBJ1-1 TRBV5-1 TRBD1 TGTGCCAGCAGCCACCCCGGGACAGTGAACACTGAAGCTTTCTTT CASSHPGTVNTEAFF
- TRBJ1-2 TRBV11-2 - TGTGCCAGCTTACCAGAGGGAGGCTATGGCTACACCTTC CASLPEGGYGYTF
- TRBJ2-2 TRBV4-1 - TGCGCCAGCAGCCCGATCTACGGTAGAGGGAGGTTCGGGGAGCTGTTTTTT CASSPIYGRGRFGELFF
- TRBJ1-5 TRBV30 - TGTGCCTGGAGTGTTGGAGGCAATCAGCCCCAGCATTTT CAWSVGGNQPQHF
- TRBJ2-1 TRBV4-1 TRBD2 TGCGCCAGCAGCCAAGATGAGCGGGGCAATGAGCAGTTCTTC CASSQDERGNEQFF
- TRBJ1-4 TRBV15 - TGTGCCACCCGTCGGCAGGATGAAAAACTGTTTTTT CATRRQDEKLFF
- TRBJ1-4 TRBV5-1 - TGCGCCAGCAGCTTGGAGGCCAGCGCATATGAAAAACTGTTTTTT CASSLEASAYEKLFF
- TRBJ2-1 TRBV19 TRBD1 TGTGCCAGTAGTATCGCCCTGACAGGGGCAGGAGAGCAGTTCTTC CASSIALTGAGEQFF
- TRBJ2-1 TRBV2 TRBD1 TGTGCCAGCAGTGAAGTCCATCGGACAGGGGGCCCCGGCAATGAGCAGTTCTTC CASSEVHRTGGPGNEQFF
- TRBJ2-1 TRBV19 TRBD2 TGTGCCAGTAGTATAGGGGAGGGTGAGCAGTTCTTC CASSIGEGEQFF
- TRBJ2-5 TRBV14 - TGTGCCAGCTCTCTGGGGCCTACGGCAGAGACCCAGTACTTC CASSLGPTAETQYF
- TRBJ1-2 TRBV7-8 - TGTGCCAGCAGCTCCCGACTGTATGGCTACACCTTC CASSSRLYGYTF
once TRBJ1-1 TRBV19 TRBD1 TGTGCCAGTAGCCGAGACAGGGTCGGAACTTTCTTT CASSRDRVGTFF
- TRBJ2-1 TRBV29-1 - TGCAGCGTGCCACCTGTGGGGGGAGAGCAGTTCTTC CSVPPVGGEQFF
- TRBJ1-6 TRBV7-2 - TGTGCCAGCAGCCCCCGACAAGGATCCTATAATTCACCCCTCCACTTT CASSPRQGSYNSPLHF
- TRBJ2-2 TRBV7-9 TRBD1 TGTGCCAGCAGCTTCGGGACAGGGGTCACCGGGGAGCTGTTTTTT CASSFGTGVTGELFF
- TRBJ2-1 TRBV10-3 TRBD1 TGTGCCATCAGCCGGACAGGGGACAATGAGCAGTTCTTC CAISRTGDNEQFF
- TRBJ2-2 TRBV4-2 TRBD1 TGTGCCAGCAGCCAAGATCGACAGGGGGCGACCGGGGAGCTGTTTTTT CASSQDRQGATGELFF
- TRBJ1-1 TRBV5-4 - TGTGCCAGCAGCTTGGTGGGGGCGAACACTGAAGCTTTCTTT CASSLVGANTEAFF
- TRBJ2-1 TRBV4-1 - TGCGCCAGCAGCTACGTCGGACTCTCCTACAATGAGCAGTTCTTC CASSYVGLSYNEQFF
- TRBJ1-3 TRBV18 - TGTGCCAGCTCACCCACGGGACTGTCGAGGGCCTCTGGAAACACCATATATTTT CASSPTGLSRASGNTIYF
- TRBJ2-5 TRBV29-1 TRBD1 TGCAGCGTCGGGACAGGGGATTACGAGACCCAGTACTTC CSVGTGDYETQYF
- TRBJ2-1 TRBV29-1 - TGCAGCGTTGAACGGTCTTACAATGAGCAGTTCTTC CSVERSYNEQFF
- TRBJ1-2 TRBV2 - TGTGCCAGCAGTGACGCGGGCTACGGCTACACCTTC CASSDAGYGYTF
- TRBJ1-4 TRBV7-9 TRBD1 TGTGCCAGCAGCTTAGCAGGGGACAGGGGGAATTTGTTCCTGGCATTT CASSLAGDRGNLFLAF
- TRBJ2-5 TRBV27 TRBD2 TGTGCCAGCAGTTTATCAGCGGGAGTACCTGAGACCCAGTACTTC CASSLSAGVPETQYF
- TRBJ2-3 TRBV15 - TGTGCCACCGCTTACAGCGATACGCAGTATTTT CATAYSDTQYF
few TRBJ1-1 TRBV11-2 - TGTGCCAGCAGCTTCTGGGGAGGAGAGGGCACTGAAGCTTTCTTT CASSFWGGEGTEAFF
- TRBJ2-1 TRBV21-1 - TGTGCCAGCAGCAAAGTAGGGGGGCTAGCGGGGGGACCCCCCTACAATGAGCAGTTCTTC CASSKVGGLAGGPPYNEQFF
- TRBJ1-5 TRBV10-3 - TGTGCCACTACGACAGAACCTATGAATCAGCCCCAGCATTTT CATTTEPMNQPQHF
- TRBJ2-2 TRBV9 - TGTGCCAGCAGCGGCGGACTGAACACCGGGGAGCTGTTTTTT CASSGGLNTGELFF
- TRBJ2-2 TRBV27 - TGTGCCAGCAGTTATAGCGTGAACACCGGGGAGCTGTTTTTT CASSYSVNTGELFF
once TRBJ1-5 TRBV5-6 TRBD1 TGTGCCAGCAGCGAGACAGGGACAAATCAGCCCCAGCATTTT CASSETGTNQPQHF
- TRBJ1-1 TRBV19 - TGTGCCAGTAGTCCCCCGGGGGGGACTGAAGCTTTCTTT CASSPPGGTEAFF
- TRBJ1-2 TRBV7-9 - TGTGCCAGCAGCCGCGGCCTTAACTATGGCTACACCTTC CASSRGLNYGYTF
- TRBJ1-2 TRBV25-1 - TGTGCCAGCAGCACAGTAGATGGCTACACCTTC CASSTVDGYTF